The entry that follows covers one TCR beta chain sequence. This entry comes from a study of T cell responses to AZD1222 COVID-19 vaccine. Clones were sequenced by immunoSEQ multiplex PCR, and TCRdb holds only the in-frame ones, with some missing. Of about 140,000 clones listed, less than 95% are singletons. The sample here was peripheral blood, taken 28 days after the second AZD1222 dose. This TCR was sampled from an adult who received the AZD1222 COVID-19 vaccine.

For the CDR3, the DNA is TGTGCCAGCAGTGGTGGCAGCACACAAGAGACCCAGTACTTC. It is translated as CASSGGSTQETQYF. This chain uses TRBV2 with TRBJ2-5; D remains ambiguous. Germline CDR1 SNHLY, CDR2 FYNNEI. The V gene lost 4 bases and the J gene lost 2 bases, with 11 bases spanning the gap. The CDR3 has 14 residues. The full variable domain, rest sourced from reference TRBV2 and TRBJ2-5, is EPEVTQTPSHQVTQMGQEVILRCVPISNHLYFYWYRQILGQKVEFLVSFYNNEISEKSEIFDDQFSVERPDGSNFTLKIRSTKLEDSAMYFCASSGGSTQETQYFGPGTRLLVL.